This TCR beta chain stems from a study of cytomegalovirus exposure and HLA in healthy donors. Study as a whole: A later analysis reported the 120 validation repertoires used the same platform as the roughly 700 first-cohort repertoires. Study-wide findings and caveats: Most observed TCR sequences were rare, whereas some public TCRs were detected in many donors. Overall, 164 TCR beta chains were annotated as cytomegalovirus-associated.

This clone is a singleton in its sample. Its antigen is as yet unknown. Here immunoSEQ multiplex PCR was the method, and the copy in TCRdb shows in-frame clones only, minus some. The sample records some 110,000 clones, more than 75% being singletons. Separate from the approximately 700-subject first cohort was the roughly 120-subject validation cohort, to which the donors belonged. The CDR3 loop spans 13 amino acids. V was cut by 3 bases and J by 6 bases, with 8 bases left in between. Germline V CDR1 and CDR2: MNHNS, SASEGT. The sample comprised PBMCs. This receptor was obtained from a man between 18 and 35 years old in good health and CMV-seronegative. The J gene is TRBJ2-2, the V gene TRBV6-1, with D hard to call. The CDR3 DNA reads TGTGCCAGCAGTGATCGAACAGCCGGGGAGCTGTTTTTT. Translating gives CASSDRTAGELFF.